This T cell receptor beta chain was sequenced for a study of monozygotic twins with inflammatory bowel disease. Notes on the study in general: Clonotype overlap with others was lower in IBD patients than in healthy twins, a difference that was greatest with disease activity. T cell subtypes that differed could not be told apart. No difference was seen in repertoire similarity between concordant and discordant twins, possibly from limited power.

The CDR3 extends over 16 amino acids. The germline V gene has CDR1 LGHNA and CDR2 YSLEER. TCRdb re-called the 5' RACE reads and shows each CDR3 protein once, DNA omitted. The sample holds about 130,000 distinct CDR3 sequences. On this clonotype itself: Its cognate antigen is unknown.

The origin of this receptor is a human donor with ulcerative colitis or Crohn's disease, or a healthy co-twin of an affected twin (not recorded which). The V gene is TRBV4-3, the J gene TRBJ2-2; TCRdb reports TRBD1, a call that lacks DNA to check it against. Sequencing used blood. CDR3 in amino acids: CASSQDAGTYTGELFF.